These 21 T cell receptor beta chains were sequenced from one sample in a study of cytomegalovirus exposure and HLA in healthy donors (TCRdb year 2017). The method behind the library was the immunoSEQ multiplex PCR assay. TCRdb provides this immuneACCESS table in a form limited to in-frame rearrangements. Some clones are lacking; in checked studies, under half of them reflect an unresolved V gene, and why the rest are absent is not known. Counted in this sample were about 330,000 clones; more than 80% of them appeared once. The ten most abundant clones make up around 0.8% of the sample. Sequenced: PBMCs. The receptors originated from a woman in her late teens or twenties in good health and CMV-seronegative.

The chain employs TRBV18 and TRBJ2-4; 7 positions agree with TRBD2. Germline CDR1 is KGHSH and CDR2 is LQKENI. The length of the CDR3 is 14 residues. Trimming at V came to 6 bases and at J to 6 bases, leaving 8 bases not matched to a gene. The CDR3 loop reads CASSGAGATNIQYF. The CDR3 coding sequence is TGTGCCAGCTCCGGTGCGGGAGCAACAAACATTCAGTACTTC.

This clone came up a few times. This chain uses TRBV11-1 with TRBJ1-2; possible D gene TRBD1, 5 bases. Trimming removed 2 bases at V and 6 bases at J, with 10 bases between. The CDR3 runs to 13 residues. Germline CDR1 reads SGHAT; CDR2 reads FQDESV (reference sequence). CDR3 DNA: TGTGCCAGCAGCTTACCGGCAGGGAATGGCTACACCTTC. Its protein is CASSLPAGNGYTF.

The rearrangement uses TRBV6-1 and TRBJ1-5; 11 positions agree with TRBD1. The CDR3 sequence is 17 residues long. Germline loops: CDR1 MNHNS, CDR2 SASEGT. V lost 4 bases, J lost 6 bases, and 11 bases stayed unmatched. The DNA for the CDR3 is TGTGCCAGCAGTGCAAACTCCGGGACAGGGGGAAGTCAGCCCCAGCATTTT. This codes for CASSANSGTGGSQPQHF.

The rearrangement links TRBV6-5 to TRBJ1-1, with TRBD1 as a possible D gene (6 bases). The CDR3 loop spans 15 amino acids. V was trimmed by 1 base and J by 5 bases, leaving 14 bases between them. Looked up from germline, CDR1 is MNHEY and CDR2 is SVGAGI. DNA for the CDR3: TGTGCCAGCAGTTACTGGGGGGCTAGCGGGACTGAAGCTTTCTTT. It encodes CASSYWGASGTEAFF.

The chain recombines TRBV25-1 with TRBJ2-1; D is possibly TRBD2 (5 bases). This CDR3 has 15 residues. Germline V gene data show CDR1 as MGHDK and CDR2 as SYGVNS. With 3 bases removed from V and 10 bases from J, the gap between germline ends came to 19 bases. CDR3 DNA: TGTGCCAGCAGTGACCCTCTAGCAGGCCCTCGAGAGCAGTTCTTC. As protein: CASSDPLAGPREQFF. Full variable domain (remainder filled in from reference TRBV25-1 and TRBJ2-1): EADIYQTPRYLVIGTGKKITLECSQTMGHDKMYWYQQDPGMELHLIHYSYGVNSTEKGDLSSESTVSRIRTEHFPLTLESARPSHTSQYLCASSDPLAGPREQFFGPGTRLTVL.

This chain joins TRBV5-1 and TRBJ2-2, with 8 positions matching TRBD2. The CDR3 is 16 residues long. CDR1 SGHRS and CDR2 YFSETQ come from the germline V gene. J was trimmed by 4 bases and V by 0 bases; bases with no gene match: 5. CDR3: CASSLGAGASTGELFF. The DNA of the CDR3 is TGCGCCAGCAGCTTGGGAGCGGGAGCCTCCACCGGGGAGCTGTTTTTT.

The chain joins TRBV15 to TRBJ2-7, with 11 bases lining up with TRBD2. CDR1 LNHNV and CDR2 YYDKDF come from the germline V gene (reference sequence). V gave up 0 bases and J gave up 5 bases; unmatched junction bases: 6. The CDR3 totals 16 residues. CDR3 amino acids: CATSRDAGTSGNEQYF. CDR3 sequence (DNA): TGTGCCACCAGCAGAGATGCGGGGACTAGCGGCAACGAGCAGTACTTC.

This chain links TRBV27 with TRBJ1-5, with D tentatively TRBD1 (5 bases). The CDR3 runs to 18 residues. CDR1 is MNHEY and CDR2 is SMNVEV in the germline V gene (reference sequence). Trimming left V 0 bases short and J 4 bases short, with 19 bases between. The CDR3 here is CASSLSTGGSARNQPQHF. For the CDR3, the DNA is TGTGCCAGCAGTTTATCCACCGGGGGGTCTGCGAGGAATCAGCCCCAGCATTTT.

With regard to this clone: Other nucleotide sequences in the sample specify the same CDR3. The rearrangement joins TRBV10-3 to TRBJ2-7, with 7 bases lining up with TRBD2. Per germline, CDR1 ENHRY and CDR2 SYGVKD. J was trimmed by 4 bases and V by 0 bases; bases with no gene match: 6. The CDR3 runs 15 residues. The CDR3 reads CAISESTGGRYEQYF. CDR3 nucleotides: TGTGCCATCAGTGAGTCGACGGGGGGACGGTACGAGCAGTACTTC.

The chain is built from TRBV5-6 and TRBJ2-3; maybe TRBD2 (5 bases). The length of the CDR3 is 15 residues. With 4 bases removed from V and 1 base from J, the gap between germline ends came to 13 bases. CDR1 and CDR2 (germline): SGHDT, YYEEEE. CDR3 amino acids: CASSPARVRTDTQYF. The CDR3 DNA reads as TGTGCCAGCAGCCCTGCGAGGGTCCGCACAGATACGCAGTATTTT.

CDR3 sequence: CASRQAGADTQYF. The CDR3, as DNA: TGTGCCAGCAGGCAGGCGGGGGCAGATACGCAGTATTTT. This rearrangement joins TRBV5-4 to TRBJ2-3; 7 bases map to TRBD2. Germline loops: CDR1 SGHNT, CDR2 YYREEE (reference sequence). The CDR3 extends over 13 amino acids. Germline trimming cut 5 bases from V and 4 bases from J; bases unmatched to any gene: 4. The full variable domain, completed using reference TRBV5-4 and TRBJ2-3, is ETGVTQSPTHLIKTRGQQVTLRCSSQSGHNTVSWYQQALGQGPQFIFQYYREEENGRGNFPPRFSGLQFPNYSSELNVNALELDDSALYLCASRQAGADTQYFGPGTRLTVL.

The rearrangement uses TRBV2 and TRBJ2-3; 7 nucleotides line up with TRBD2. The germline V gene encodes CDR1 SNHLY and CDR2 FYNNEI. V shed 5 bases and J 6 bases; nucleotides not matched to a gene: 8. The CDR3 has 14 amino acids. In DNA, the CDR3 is TGTGCCAGCAGTTCCCCGGGGGGAGCGGATACGCAGTATTTT. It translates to CASSSPGGADTQYF.

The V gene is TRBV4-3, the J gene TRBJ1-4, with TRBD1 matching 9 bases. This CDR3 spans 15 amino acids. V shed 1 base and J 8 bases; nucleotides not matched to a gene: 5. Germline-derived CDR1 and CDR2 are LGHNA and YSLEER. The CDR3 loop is CASSQGQGVGEKLFF. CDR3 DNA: TGCGCCAGCAGCCAAGGACAGGGGGTAGGGGAAAAACTGTTTTTT.

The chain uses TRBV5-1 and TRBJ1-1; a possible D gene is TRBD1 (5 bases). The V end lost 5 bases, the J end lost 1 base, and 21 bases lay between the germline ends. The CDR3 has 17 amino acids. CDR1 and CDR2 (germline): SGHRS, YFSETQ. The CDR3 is CASSSQGAYLSNTEAFF. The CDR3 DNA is TGCGCCAGCAGTTCGCAGGGCGCTTACCTTTCGAACACTGAAGCTTTCTTT. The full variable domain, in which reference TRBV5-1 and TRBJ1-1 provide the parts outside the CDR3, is KAGVTQTPRYLIKTRGQQVTLSCSPISGHRSVSWYQQTPGQGLQFLFEYFSETQRNKGNFPGRFSGRQFSNSRSEMNVSTLELGDSALYLCASSSQGAYLSNTEAFFGQGTRLTVV.

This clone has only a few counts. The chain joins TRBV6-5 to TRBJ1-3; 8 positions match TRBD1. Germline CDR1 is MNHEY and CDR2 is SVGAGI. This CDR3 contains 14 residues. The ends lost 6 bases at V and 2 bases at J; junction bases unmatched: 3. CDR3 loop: CASRGQGTGNTIYF. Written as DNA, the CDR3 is TGTGCCAGCAGAGGACAGGGAACTGGAAACACCATATATTTT.

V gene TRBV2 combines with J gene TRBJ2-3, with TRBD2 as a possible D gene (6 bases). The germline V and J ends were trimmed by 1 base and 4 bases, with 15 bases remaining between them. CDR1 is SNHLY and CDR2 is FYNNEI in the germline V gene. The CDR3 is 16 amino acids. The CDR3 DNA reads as TGTGCCAGCAGTGAAGGCCCCTCGGGAGCTGCAGATACGCAGTATTTT. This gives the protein CASSEGPSGAADTQYF.

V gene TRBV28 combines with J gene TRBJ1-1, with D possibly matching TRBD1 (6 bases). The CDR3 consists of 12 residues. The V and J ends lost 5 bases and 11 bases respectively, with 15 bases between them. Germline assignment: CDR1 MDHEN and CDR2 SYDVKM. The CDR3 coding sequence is TGTGCCAGCAGTATCACAGGGTTGGGTGCTTTCTTT. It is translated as CASSITGLGAFF. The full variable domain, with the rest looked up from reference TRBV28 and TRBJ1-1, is DVKVTQSSRYLVKRTGEKVFLECVQDMDHENMFWYRQDPGLGLRLIYFSYDVKMKEKGDIPEGYSVSREKKERFSLILESASTNQTSMYLCASSITGLGAFFGQGTRLTVV.

The CDR3 region is CASSFQLTRNTEAFF. Written as DNA, the CDR3 is TGTGCCAGCAGCTTTCAATTAACAAGGAACACTGAAGCTTTCTTT. The rearrangement links TRBV5-4 to TRBJ1-1; D is unresolved. There are 15 residues in the CDR3. V lost 2 bases and J 1 base, leaving 12 bases between the germline ends. The germline V gene has CDR1 SGHNT and CDR2 YYREEE (reference sequence).

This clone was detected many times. The CDR3 here is CASSWDRTYSNQPQHF. CDR3 DNA: TGTGCCAGCAGCTGGGACAGAACTTATAGCAATCAGCCCCAGCATTTT. The chain is built from TRBV11-3 and TRBJ1-5; 7 bases agree with TRBD1. The V segment lost 4 bases and the J segment 0 bases; nucleotides outside the gene matches: 6. The CDR3 extends over 16 amino acids. Germline values: CDR1 SGHNT, CDR2 YENEEA.

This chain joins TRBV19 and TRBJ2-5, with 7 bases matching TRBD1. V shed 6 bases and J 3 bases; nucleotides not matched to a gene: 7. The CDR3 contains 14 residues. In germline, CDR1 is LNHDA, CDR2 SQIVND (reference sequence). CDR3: CASSPMGTEETQYF. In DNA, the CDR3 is TGTGCCAGTAGCCCGATGGGGACAGAAGAGACCCAGTACTTC. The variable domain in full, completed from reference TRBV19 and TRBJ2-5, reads DGGITQSPKYLFRKEGQNVTLSCEQNLNHDAMYWYRQDPGQGLRLIYYSQIVNDFQKGDIAEGYSVSREKKESFPLTVTSAQKNPTAFYLCASSPMGTEETQYFGPGTRLLVL.

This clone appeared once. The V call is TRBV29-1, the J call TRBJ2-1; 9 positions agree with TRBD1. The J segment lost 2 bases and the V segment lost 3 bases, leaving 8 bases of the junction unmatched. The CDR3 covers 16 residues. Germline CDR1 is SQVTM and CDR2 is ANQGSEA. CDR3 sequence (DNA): TGCAGCGTTGATCCGACAGGGGGGGTTGCCTACAATGAGCAGTTCTTC. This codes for CSVDPTGGVAYNEQFF.